The sequence of this TCR beta chain was determined in a study of OX40 agonist ivuxolimab in advanced cancers. The protocol was immunoSEQ multiplex PCR, while the TCRdb copy is restricted to in-frame clones and leaves out a portion. The data hold about 17,000 clones, with about four fifths observed a single time. There are 15 residues in the CDR3. Trimming pared 3 bases from V and 4 bases from J, leaving 15 bases between. Germline V gives CDR1 SGHTA, CDR2 FQGTGA. The TCR originated in an adult with an advanced solid tumor such as melanoma, head and neck, liver or kidney cancer. The genes are TRBV7-3 and TRBJ1-1; D possibly corresponds to TRBD1 (6 bases). The sequencing here drew on CD4+ or CD8+ T cells sorted from blood, taken in a trial of the OX40 agonist ivuxolimab. CDR3 amino acids: CASSLNLGGGTEAFF. Here the CDR3 DNA reads TGTGCCAGCAGCTTGAACCTGGGAGGGGGCACTGAAGCTTTCTTT.